The rows below give T cell receptor beta chains drawn from one sample of a study of shared clonotypes between healthy human individuals. Libraries were prepared by immunoSEQ multiplex PCR; TCRdb keeps only in-frame clonotypes and omits some of them. Altogether some 2,000,000 clones are present, about 95% being singletons, with the ten largest covering roughly 1%. The sample consisted of naive CD8+ T cells sorted from blood. Source of these receptors: a man between 18 and 29 years old in good health. The CDR3 runs from the conserved cysteine through the conserved F or W. The D gene is left open where the match is weak. Only part of the rows carry a size: once, few, many, or a class if the clone is expanded.

v_call	j_call	clone_size	d_call	cdr3_nt	cdr3_aa
TRBV27	TRBJ2-7	NA	TRBD1	TGTGCCAGCAGTTCCTCCGGGACAGCAACCTCCTACGAGCAGTACTTC	CASSSSGTATSYEQYF
TRBV7-6	TRBJ2-1	NA	NA	TGTGCCAGCAGCTTAGCGGCTAGCTCCTACAATGAGCAGTTCTTC	CASSLAASSYNEQFF
TRBV2	TRBJ2-3	once	NA	TGTGCCAGCAGTGGACTAGGCGGCACAGATACGCAGTATTTT	CASSGLGGTDTQYF
TRBV19	TRBJ1-4	NA	NA	TGTGCCAGTAGCCCCCCGGGGGCGGTAGCAACTAATGAAAAACTGTTTTTT	CASSPPGAVATNEKLFF
TRBV7-8	TRBJ2-5	NA	TRBD1	TGTGCCAGCAGCTTACTGCCGGGACAGCAAGAGACCCAGTACTTC	CASSLLPGQQETQYF
TRBV30	TRBJ2-4	NA	NA	TGTGCCTGGAGTATGGGGAGCCTTGGCATTCAGTACTTC	CAWSMGSLGIQYF
TRBV27	TRBJ2-7	NA	NA	TGTGCCAGCAGTTCCGGGGGAGGTTACGAGCAGTACTTC	CASSSGGGYEQYF
TRBV2	TRBJ1-1	NA	NA	TGTGCCAGGGAAGGGGCAGAGATGAACACTGAAGCTTTCTTT	CAREGAEMNTEAFF
TRBV7-9	TRBJ2-1	NA	NA	TGTGCCAGCAGCTTAGGACAGATGAATGAGCAGTTCTTC	CASSLGQMNEQFF
TRBV27	TRBJ2-5	once	NA	TGTGCCAGCAGAAGACTAATGGCGGGGGAGACCCAGTACTTC	CASRRLMAGETQYF
TRBV6-5	TRBJ2-2	NA	TRBD2	TGTGCCAGCAGTTACGGGAGGGGCACCGGGGAGCTGTTTTTT	CASSYGRGTGELFF
TRBV9	TRBJ1-3	NA	NA	TGTGCCAGCAGCGAAGAAGGGAGCTCTGGAAACACCATATATTTT	CASSEEGSSGNTIYF
TRBV13	TRBJ2-4	NA	NA	TGTGCCAGCAGCTTAGGAAGGCAGGGCCCAGCCAAAAACATTCAGTACTTC	CASSLGRQGPAKNIQYF
TRBV6-5	TRBJ2-7	NA	TRBD1	TGTGCCAGCAGTTACGCCGAGGGGGCGTGGTACGAGCAGTACTTC	CASSYAEGAWYEQYF
TRBV5-4	TRBJ2-7	NA	TRBD2	TGTGCCAGCAGCTACACGGGCGCGGGAGGCTACGAGCAGTACTTC	CASSYTGAGGYEQYF
TRBV19	TRBJ2-1	NA	NA	TGTGCCAGTATGGACCGGGATTATGAGCAGTTCTTC	CASMDRDYEQFF
TRBV27	TRBJ1-2	NA	TRBD1	TGTGCCAGCAGTTTAGGACAGGGGGGAGGCTACACCTTC	CASSLGQGGGYTF
TRBV7-9	TRBJ2-1	NA	NA	TGTGCCAGCAGCACGGCGAATGAGCAGTTCTTC	CASSTANEQFF
TRBV15	TRBJ1-6	NA	NA	TGTGCCACCAAACAGGGTGAGGGACCCCTCCACTTT	CATKQGEGPLHF
TRBV2	TRBJ2-3	NA	TRBD2	TGTGCCAGCAGCGGTCTTGAGGCGGGGGGGCCTTTGGATACGCAGTATTTT	CASSGLEAGGPLDTQYF
TRBV4-1	TRBJ2-7	NA	TRBD1	TGCGCCAGCAGCCACATCACAGGGGGCGGTGTATACGAGCAGTACTTC	CASSHITGGGVYEQYF
TRBV19	TRBJ1-4	once	NA	TGTGCCAGTAGTCTCCGGGGGGATGAAAAACTGTTTTTT	CASSLRGDEKLFF
TRBV7-8	TRBJ2-5	NA	TRBD2	TGTGCCAGCAGCTCCAGACTAGCGGGGGCGCGAGGGGAGACCCAGTACTTC	CASSSRLAGARGETQYF
TRBV30	TRBJ2-2	NA	NA	TGTGCCTGGGACGGTTGGGGGTTGGACGGGGAGCTGTTTTTT	CAWDGWGLDGELFF
TRBV4-1	TRBJ2-2	NA	TRBD1	TGCGCCAGCAGCCAACTCCCGGACAGGGGAAGCGGGGAGCTGTTTTTT	CASSQLPDRGSGELFF
TRBV10-3	TRBJ1-1	NA	NA	TGTGCCATCAGTGAGGGGTACACTGAAGCTTTCTTT	CAISEGYTEAFF
TRBV13	TRBJ2-7	NA	TRBD1	TGTGCCAGCAGCTCCGGGACAGGACCCTACGAGCAGTACTTC	CASSSGTGPYEQYF
TRBV19	TRBJ1-4	NA	NA	TGTGCCAGTAGTATAGAGATTTTTAATGAAAAACTGTTTTTT	CASSIEIFNEKLFF
TRBV5-4	TRBJ1-2	NA	NA	TGTGCCAGCAGCTTGGACAGGGATGGCTACACCTTC	CASSLDRDGYTF
TRBV9	TRBJ1-4	NA	TRBD1	TGTGCCAGCAGCGAGGGGACAGGGGAGGAAAAACTGTTTTTT	CASSEGTGEEKLFF
TRBV5-1	TRBJ2-7	NA	TRBD2	TGCGCCAGCAGCTGGACGGCTAGCGGGGGAAACTACGAGCAGTACTTC	CASSWTASGGNYEQYF
TRBV19	TRBJ1-5	few	NA	TGTGCCAGTAGCCCAACAGGTGGCGGATATCAGCCCCAGCATTTT	CASSPTGGGYQPQHF
TRBV13	TRBJ2-7	NA	NA	TGTGCCAGCAGATTTCGTAGGGGCAGCTCCTACGAGCAGTACTTC	CASRFRRGSSYEQYF